Shown below are 29 T cell receptor beta chains from a single sample sequenced in a study of T-cell reconstitution after alpha-beta-depleted transplantation in children. The TCRbeta library was prepared with unique molecular identifiers. Via MiXCR, TCRdb re-called the PCR reads, giving one row per CDR3 protein. This table holds hundreds of thousands of distinct CDR3 sequences, roughly 23% found once. The sequencing used PBMCs, mostly from graft donor cells, collected 360 days after TCRalphabeta/CD19-depleted stem cell transplant. The receptors here all came from a boy under two years old who had a stem cell transplant for acute myeloid leukemia, so the T cells may come from the graft donor.

This clonotype has at least ten counts. The V gene is TRBV27, the J gene TRBJ2-7; tentative D call: TRBD2 (6 bases). CDR1 and CDR2 from the germline V gene are MNHEY and SMNVEV (reference sequence). There are 17 residues in the CDR3. The ends were cut back, 5 bases at V and 4 bases at J, with 24 bases in the middle. CDR3 nucleotides: TGTGCCAGCAGTCCCCGTACGGCTAGCGAGGCCTCTTACGAGCAGTACTTC. Translating it yields CASSPRTASEASYEQYF.

A few counts support this clonotype. The rearrangement links TRBV29-1 to TRBJ2-1; possibly TRBD1 for D (5 bases). This CDR3 contains 10 residues. The germline V gene encodes CDR1 SQVTM and CDR2 ANQGSEA. The V end lost 5 bases, the J end lost 7 bases, and 6 bases lay between the germline ends. The CDR3 coding sequence is TGCAGCGTTCAGGGAAATGAGCAGTTCTTC. This translates into CSVQGNEQFF.

The chain employs TRBV29-1 and TRBJ1-2; D is unresolved. Trimming took 7 bases from V and 3 from J, leaving 15 bases between them. The CDR3 extends over 13 amino acids. Per germline, CDR1 SQVTM and CDR2 ANQGSEA. The CDR3 coding sequence is TGCAGCGCCTCTCATGACTTTTACTATGGCTACACCTTC. It specifies CSASHDFYYGYTF.

This clonotype was seen many times. The chain links TRBV5-1 to TRBJ2-5, with 8 bases identical to TRBD1. The V and J ends lost 1 base and 1 base, in that order; junction bases with no gene match: 3. The CDR3 runs 15 residues. Germline CDR1 and CDR2: SGHRS and YFSETQ. The DNA for the CDR3 is TGCGCCAGCAGCTTGCAGGGGGCGCGCCAAGAGACCCAGTACTTC. Encoded protein: CASSLQGARQETQYF.

The rearrangement links TRBV27 to TRBJ1-2, with 7 bases fitting TRBD1. The CDR3 sequence is 18 residues long. Germline assignment: CDR1 MNHEY and CDR2 SMNVEV (reference sequence). The trim removed 3 bases at V and 0 bases at J, leaving 13 bases unmatched. The CDR3 region has the DNA TGTGCCAGCAGTTTCTATATTCCCGGGACAGCAGCTAACTATGGCTACACCTTC. Amino acid sequence: CASSFYIPGTAANYGYTF.

The V call is TRBV5-1, the J call TRBJ2-1; weak D call: TRBD2 (6 bases). The CDR3 contains 15 residues. The V end was cut by 4 bases, the J end by 5 bases, with 16 bases between. The germline V gene has CDR1 SGHRS and CDR2 YFSETQ. CDR3 sequence reads: CASSVLGGADNEQFF. The CDR3 DNA sequence: TGCGCCAGCAGCGTATTAGGCGGGGCGGACAATGAGCAGTTCTTC. Full variable domain (rest looked up from reference TRBV5-1 and TRBJ2-1): KAGVTQTPRYLIKTRGQQVTLSCSPISGHRSVSWYQQTPGQGLQFLFEYFSETQRNKGNFPGRFSGRQFSNSRSEMNVSTLELGDSALYLCASSVLGGADNEQFFGPGTRLTVL.

V usage is TRBV12-3 or TRBV12-4 and J usage is TRBJ1-6; D is unresolved. The CDR3 is made up of 17 amino acids. V was pared by 2 bases and J by 9 bases, with 20 bases between. The CDR3 nucleotides read TGTGCCAGCAGTTTAAACACCGCCTTTGGTGGTGGTTCACCCCTCCACTTT. The encoded protein is CASSLNTAFGGGSPLHF.

Many counts were recorded for this clonotype. The chain has TRBV20-1 and TRBJ2-3; possible D gene TRBD1, 7 bases. The CDR3 runs 13 residues. Germline lookup yields CDR1 DFQATT and CDR2 SNEGSKA (reference sequence). V was cut by 4 bases and J by 4 bases, with 12 bases left in between. CDR3 sequence reads: CSAMRRGPDTQYF. The CDR3 DNA follows: TGCAGTGCTATGAGGAGGGGGCCAGATACGCAGTATTTT.

The chain joins TRBV21-1 to TRBJ1-1. TRBV21-1 is described as a pseudogene. CDR3 length equals 13 residues. The DNA of the CDR3 is TGTGCCAGCAGCTGGGCACCGAACACTGAAGCTTTCTTT. It specifies CASSWAPNTEAFF.

This clonotype occurred a few times. This chain joins TRBV6-1 and TRBJ2-2, with D unclear. This CDR3 is 15 amino acids long. The ends were cut back, 1 base at V and 6 bases at J, with 12 bases in the middle. Germline CDR1 and CDR2: MNHNS and SASEGT. CDR3 DNA sequence: TGTGCCAGCAGTGAAGAAGTGTCCACAGCCGGGGAGCTGTTTTTT. It encodes CASSEEVSTAGELFF.

The chain combines TRBV7-2 with TRBJ1-1, with no clear D. Between the trimmed V and J ends, which lost 5 bases and 1 base, there was a span of 14 bases. CDR3 size: 15 residues. Germline V lookup: CDR1 SGHTA, CDR2 FQGNSA. As DNA, the CDR3 is TGTGCCAGCAGCCCCCGAGCGGTTCCGAACACTGAAGCTTTCTTT. Protein product: CASSPRAVPNTEAFF.

This clonotype was observed at least ten times. The chain is built from TRBV5-1 and TRBJ1-5, with D unresolved. The CDR3 runs to 13 residues. Germline V CDR1 and CDR2: SGHRS, YFSETQ. V lost 5 bases and J 0 bases, leaving 6 bases between the germline ends. The CDR3 DNA reads as TGCGCCAGCAGACGGGGTAGCAATCAGCCCCAGCATTTT. Amino acids: CASRRGSNQPQHF.

V usage is TRBV12-3 or TRBV12-4 and J usage is TRBJ1-1; D remains unclear. This CDR3 has 11 amino acids. Deletions cut 6 bases from V and 2 bases from J, with 4 bases between. Here the CDR3 reads CASRYNTEAFF. Here the CDR3 DNA reads TGTGCCAGCAGGTATAACACTGAAGCTTTCTTT.

This clonotype was observed a handful of times. The chain carries TRBV20-1 and TRBJ2-4, with D hard to call. Trimming stripped 0 bases from V and 7 bases from J, with 16 bases between. Germline CDR1 reads DFQATT; CDR2 reads SNEGSKA (reference sequence). This CDR3 contains 15 residues. CDR3 region: CSARDLIWGDNIQYF. The CDR3 bases are TGCAGTGCTAGAGACCTGATATGGGGTGATAACATTCAGTACTTC.

The sample holds a few counts of this clonotype. The chain recombines TRBV2 with TRBJ2-3; D is undetermined. Germline V gene data show CDR1 as SNHLY and CDR2 as FYNNEI. Trimming took off 6 bases at V and 0 bases at J, with 10 bases between the two ends. The CDR3 sequence is 14 residues long. The CDR3 bases are TGTGCCAGCAGGCCCAGAACTAGCACAGATACGCAGTATTTT. This translates into CASRPRTSTDTQYF. The variable domain in full, with the rest retrieved from reference TRBV2 and TRBJ2-3, is EPEVTQTPSHQVTQMGQEVILRCVPISNHLYFYWYRQILGQKVEFLVSFYNNEISEKSEIFDDQFSVERPDGSNFTLKIRSTKLEDSAMYFCASRPRTSTDTQYFGPGTRLTVL.

CDR3 sequence reads: CASSWPTGTNYGYTF. The CDR3, as DNA: TGTGCCAGCAGTTGGCCGACAGGAACTAACTATGGCTACACCTTC. The V gene is TRBV6-2 or TRBV6-3, the J gene TRBJ1-2; possible D gene TRBD1, 6 bases. CDR3 length: 15 residues. The germline gives CDR1 MNHEY, CDR2 SVGEGT. The V end was cut by 4 bases, the J end by 0 bases, with 12 bases between.

This clonotype showed up many times. This sequence joins TRBV7-9 and TRBJ1-2; 8 bases are shared with TRBD1. The CDR3 extends over 14 amino acids. Germline CDR1 reads SEHNR; CDR2 reads FQNEAQ (reference sequence). The trim removed 4 bases at V and 7 bases at J, leaving 8 bases unmatched. In DNA form, the CDR3 reads TGTGCCAGCAGCTCCGTTCAGGGGGCCGTTGGCTACACCTTC. Protein product: CASSSVQGAVGYTF. The variable domain in full, completed from reference TRBV7-9 and TRBJ1-2, reads DTGVSQNPRHKITKRGQNVTFRCDPISEHNRLYWYRQTLGQGPEFLTYFQNEAQLEKSRLLSDRFSAERPKGSFSTLEIQRTEQGDSAMYLCASSSVQGAVGYTFGSGTRLTVV.

This clonotype was seen many times. This chain joins TRBV7-2 and TRBJ2-7; 9 positions agree with TRBD1. Losses at the gene ends were 5 bases for V and 0 bases for J; bases not matched to a gene: 14. Germline V lookup: CDR1 SGHTA, CDR2 FQGNSA. This CDR3 contains 18 residues. The CDR3 bases are TGTGCCAGCAGCCGTGTACGCTCTTGGACAGGGGACTCCTACGAGCAGTACTTC. This translates into CASSRVRSWTGDSYEQYF. Full variable domain (rest looked up from reference TRBV7-2 and TRBJ2-7): GAGVSQSPSNKVTEKGKDVELRCDPISGHTALYWYRQSLGQGLEFLIYFQGNSAPDKSGLPSDRFSAERTGGSVSTLTIQRTQQEDSAVYLCASSRVRSWTGDSYEQYFGPGTRLTVT.

This clonotype was recorded only once. This chain joins TRBV7-2 and TRBJ2-3, with TRBD2 matching over 8 bases. The germline V gene encodes CDR1 SGHTA and CDR2 FQGNSA. This CDR3 has 14 residues. The V gene end was trimmed by 1 base and the J gene end by 7 bases; junction bases not matched to a gene: 4. The CDR3 is CASSLGGGGNTQYF. The DNA for the CDR3 is TGTGCCAGCAGCTTAGGTGGCGGGGGGAATACGCAGTATTTT.

V is TRBV6-7 and J is TRBJ2-1; the D gene is possibly TRBD2 (6 bases). TRBV6-7 is an ORF; its function is uncertain. This CDR3 is built from 12 residues. V was pared by 4 bases and J by 9 bases, with 10 bases between. The CDR3 DNA is TGTGCCAGCAGTTTACGGGGAGGTGAGCAGTTCTTC. It encodes CASSLRGGEQFF.

This clonotype has a handful of counts. V usage is TRBV11-1 and J usage is TRBJ2-5; possibly TRBD1 for D (6 bases). V was clipped by 5 bases and J by 0 bases, with 10 bases between them. CDR3 size: 14 residues. CDR1 and CDR2 (germline): SGHAT, FQDESV (reference sequence). The DNA for the CDR3 is TGTGCCAGCAGCGTAGGACAGCACCAAGAGACCCAGTACTTC. Translation: CASSVGQHQETQYF.

This clonotype has a count of ten or more. The chain employs TRBV20-1 and TRBJ2-5; D is unresolved. Germline loops: CDR1 DFQATT, CDR2 SNEGSKA (reference sequence). The ends were cut back, 3 bases at V and 3 bases at J, with 5 bases in the middle. This CDR3 region has 11 residues. CDR3 nucleotide sequence: TGCAGTGCTAGTAGAAAAGAGACCCAGTACTTC. This sequence encodes CSASRKETQYF.

This clonotype was found many times. The CDR3 nucleotides are TGTGCCAGCAGGAAATCCGGGACTAGTGCTGAAGCTTTCTTT. Protein sequence: CASRKSGTSAEAFF. The chain employs TRBV7-3 and TRBJ1-1; TRBD1 might be the D (5 bases). The CDR3 totals 14 residues. From germline, CDR1 is SGHTA and CDR2 FQGTGA. The V and J ends lost 6 bases and 6 bases respectively, with 17 bases between them.

The V call is TRBV9, the J call TRBJ1-4; no clear D. Germline V CDR1 and CDR2: SGDLS, YYNGEE. Between the trimmed V and J ends, which lost 1 base and 3 bases, there was a span of 13 bases. The CDR3 is 16 amino acids. This CDR3 is CASSVNPSGANEKLFF. Written as DNA, the CDR3 is TGTGCCAGCAGCGTAAACCCATCGGGCGCTAATGAAAAACTGTTTTTT.

This clonotype was counted many times. The chain links TRBV9 to TRBJ2-7; 7 bases are shared with TRBD1. Germline values: CDR1 SGDLS, CDR2 YYNGEE. The CDR3 totals 14 residues. Trimming took 4 bases from V and 7 from J; bases not matched to a gene: 11. The CDR3 spells CASSPMTGPWEQYF. Written as DNA, the CDR3 is TGTGCCAGCAGCCCTATGACAGGGCCCTGGGAGCAGTACTTC.

The CDR3: CASSLTDFTKETQYF. DNA of the CDR3: TGTGCCAGCAGCTTGACAGACTTCACCAAAGAGACCCAGTACTTC. The chain is built from TRBV7-2 and TRBJ2-5; D may be TRBD1 (5 bases). This CDR3 contains 15 residues. Between the trimmed V and J ends, which lost 3 bases and 3 bases, there was a span of 14 bases. CDR1 is SGHTA, CDR2 FQGNSA, per germline.

This clonotype was seen ten or more times. The V and J genes are TRBV10-3 and TRBJ2-1; possible D gene TRBD1, 6 bases. The CDR3 has 14 amino acids. CDR1 is ENHRY and CDR2 is SYGVKD in the germline V gene. Trimming left V 4 bases short and J 3 bases short, with 10 bases between. DNA of the CDR3: TGTGCCATCAGTGCAGGGGCCAACTACAATGAGCAGTTCTTC. Encoded protein: CAISAGANYNEQFF.

The V gene is TRBV12-3 or TRBV12-4, the J gene TRBJ2-2; TRBD2 agrees at 12 bases. V lost 6 bases to trimming and J lost 4 bases; unmatched junction nucleotides: 0. This CDR3 spans 14 amino acids. CDR3 sequence: CASRLAGGTGELFF. The DNA for the CDR3 is TGTGCCAGCAGACTAGCGGGGGGCACCGGGGAGCTGTTTTTT.

Many counts were recorded for this clonotype. The V gene is TRBV15, the J gene TRBJ2-2; tentatively, D is TRBD1 or TRBD2 (5 bases each). This CDR3 is built from 14 residues. Trimming left V 0 bases short and J 6 bases short, with 8 bases between. Germline loops: CDR1 LNHNV, CDR2 YYDKDF (reference sequence). The CDR3 spells CATSRDRGPGELFF. The CDR3 DNA reads TGTGCCACCAGCAGAGATCGGGGACCCGGGGAGCTGTTTTTT.